The 23 T cell receptor beta chains listed next were all sequenced from one sample in a study of blood T cell repertoires in COVID-19. TCRdb's copy holds only in-frame clones and misses some; the assay was immunoSEQ multiplex PCR. The profile covers 150,000 or so clones, with 85% to 90% appearing a single time and around 10% taken by the ten largest. Material for sequencing was peripheral blood. Every receptor here comes from a woman in her 70s with COVID-19, enrolled during active disease.

This clone was counted only a few times. The rearrangement uses TRBV5-6 and TRBJ1-1; 7 nucleotides line up with TRBD1. Germline V gives CDR1 SGHDT, CDR2 YYEEEE. The CDR3 runs 16 residues. Trimming at V came to 5 bases and at J to 0 bases, leaving 10 bases not matched to a gene. CDR3: CASRGGQERMNTEAFF. The DNA for the CDR3 is TGTGCCAGCAGGGGTGGACAGGAGAGAATGAACACTGAAGCTTTCTTT.

V and J are TRBV5-1 and TRBJ2-3; 13 bases are a match to TRBD2. This CDR3 is 17 amino acids long. Germline trimming cut 4 bases from V and 3 bases from J; bases unmatched to any gene: 8. Germline CDR1 SGHRS, CDR2 YFSETQ. CDR3 in DNA: TGCGCCAGCAGCCCTCTGACTAGCGGGAGGAGGACAGATACGCAGTATTTT. Translated, it gives CASSPLTSGRRTDTQYF.

The rearrangement uses TRBV2 and TRBJ1-6, with TRBD1 matching over 7 bases. Per the germline V gene, CDR1 is SNHLY and CDR2 is FYNNEI. The CDR3 contains 14 residues. With V trimmed by 6 bases and J by 5 bases, 4 bases remained unmatched. This chain's CDR3 is CASSNRGNNSPLHF. In DNA, the CDR3 is TGTGCCAGCAGCAACAGGGGCAATAATTCACCCCTCCACTTT.

The chain links TRBV18 to TRBJ2-1; 8 bases align to TRBD1. There are 15 residues in the CDR3. In germline, CDR1 is KGHSH, CDR2 LQKENI. J was trimmed by 9 bases and V by 3 bases; bases with no gene match: 10. CDR3 in DNA: TGTGCCAGCTCACCCGGGACAGGCCATGAGGGTGAGCAGTTCTTC. Protein: CASSPGTGHEGEQFF.

V and J are TRBV7-2 and TRBJ2-7; TRBD1 agrees at 8 bases. The length of the CDR3 is 15 residues. In germline, CDR1 is SGHTA, CDR2 FQGNSA. V lost 5 bases, J lost 0 bases, and 6 bases stayed unmatched. CDR3 DNA sequence: TGTGCCAGCAGCCAGGGACAGGTCGTCTCCTACGAGCAGTACTTC. Protein sequence: CASSQGQVVSYEQYF. Drawing the rest from reference TRBV7-2 and TRBJ2-7, the complete variable domain is GAGVSQSPSNKVTEKGKDVELRCDPISGHTALYWYRQSLGQGLEFLIYFQGNSAPDKSGLPSDRFSAERTGGSVSTLTIQRTQQEDSAVYLCASSQGQVVSYEQYFGPGTRLTVT.

The genes are TRBV21-1 and TRBJ2-2; the table's D call of TRBD1 was not tested on the DNA. TRBV21-1 is a documented pseudogene. This CDR3 has 16 amino acids. The CDR3 sequence is CASSRGTGREAGELFF. In DNA form, the CDR3 reads TGTGCCAGCAGCAGAGGGACAGGCCGGGAGGCCGGGGAGCTGTTTTTT.

This sequence joins TRBV2 and TRBJ1-1; D call uncertain. The germline V gene has CDR1 SNHLY and CDR2 FYNNEI. The CDR3 is 13 amino acids. Deletions cut 3 bases from V and 10 bases from J, with 15 bases between. CDR3 residues: CASSETPVGGAFF. The DNA for the CDR3 is TGTGCCAGCAGTGAGACCCCAGTCGGAGGAGCTTTCTTT.

This clone appeared a few times. The rearrangement uses TRBV5-5 and TRBJ2-4, with 10 bases matching TRBD1. This CDR3 contains 14 residues. Germline CDR1 is SGHKS and CDR2 is YYEKEE (reference sequence). Germline trimming cut 2 bases from V and 5 bases from J; bases unmatched to any gene: 1. This CDR3 is CASSFGQGENIQYF. CDR3 nucleotide sequence: TGTGCCAGCAGCTTCGGACAGGGGGAAAACATTCAGTACTTC.

This rearrangement joins TRBV30 to TRBJ1-1; 10 bases line up with TRBD1. Germline values: CDR1 GTSNPN, CDR2 SVGIG (reference sequence). V trimming: 2 bases; J trimming: 5 bases; junction bases outside the gene matches: 11. This CDR3 is 16 amino acids long. CDR3 nucleotide sequence: TGTGCCTGGAGTTCCCGGGACAGGGGAATGAGTACTGAAGCTTTCTTT. This encodes CAWSSRDRGMSTEAFF.

This clone was seen once. The gene calls are TRBV30 and TRBJ2-3, with 8 bases aligning to TRBD2. The ends lost 3 bases at V and 2 bases at J; junction bases unmatched: 19. This CDR3 is built from 19 residues. The germline V gene encodes CDR1 GTSNPN and CDR2 SVGIG (reference sequence). CDR3: CAWRVTRPSRGGFTDTQYF. The CDR3 coding sequence is TGTGCCTGGAGGGTCACCCGTCCCTCCCGGGGGGGCTTCACAGATACGCAGTATTTT. The variable domain in full, completed from reference TRBV30 and TRBJ2-3, reads SQTIHQWPATLVQPVGSPLSLECTVEGTSNPNLYWYRQAAGRGLQLLFYSVGIGQISSEVPQNLSASRPQDRQFILSSKKLLLSDSGFYLCAWRVTRPSRGGFTDTQYFGPGTRLTVL.

The chain has TRBV19 and TRBJ1-1, with 8 bases fitting TRBD1. The V and J ends lost 9 bases and 0 bases, in that order; junction bases with no gene match: 6. Germline V gene data show CDR1 as LNHDA and CDR2 as SQIVND (reference sequence). This CDR3 comprises 14 residues. In nucleotides, the CDR3 is TGTGCCAGCGAGACAGGGGCCCTGAACACTGAAGCTTTCTTT. This codes for CASETGALNTEAFF.

This sequence joins TRBV2 and TRBJ1-6; no definite D call. V lost 7 bases and J 7 bases, leaving 8 bases between the germline ends. CDR3 length equals 12 residues. Germline V gives CDR1 SNHLY, CDR2 FYNNEI. Here the CDR3 reads CASTTGNSPLHF. The CDR3 nucleotides are TGTGCCAGCACGACGGGAAATTCACCCCTCCACTTT.

This sequence joins TRBV10-3 and TRBJ1-1; 7 nucleotides match TRBD1. Trimming removed 6 bases from V and 5 bases from J; junction bases left unmatched: 9. CDR1 is ENHRY and CDR2 is SYGVKD in the germline V gene. This CDR3 spans 14 amino acids. CDR3 protein: CAISGDREWTEAFF. The DNA for the CDR3 is TGTGCCATCAGCGGCGACAGGGAGTGGACTGAAGCTTTCTTT.

The rearrangement joins TRBV5-4 to TRBJ1-1; no definite D call. V lost 5 bases, J lost 4 bases, and 15 bases lay in between. From germline, CDR1 is SGHNT and CDR2 YYREEE (reference sequence). The CDR3 length is 14 residues. In DNA, the CDR3 is TGTGCCAGCAGTCAAGGAGAGCGGGGCACTGAAGCTTTCTTT. Its translation: CASSQGERGTEAFF.

The chain joins TRBV3-1 (or the pseudogene TRBV3-2) to TRBJ2-5; tentatively, D is TRBD2 (6 bases). The CDR3 totals 14 residues. Germline V lookup: CDR1 LGHDT, CDR2 YNNKEL (reference sequence). Trimming pared 0 bases from V and 7 bases from J, leaving 12 bases between. CDR3 sequence (DNA): TGTGCCAGCAGCCAAGATCCGATCGGGGGGACCCAGTACTTC. It is translated as CASSQDPIGGTQYF.

The chain carries TRBV19 and TRBJ2-7; TRBD2 might be the D (5 bases). Trimming shortened V by 2 bases and J by 0 bases, and 11 bases separated the two germline ends. The CDR3 is made up of 15 amino acids. Germline values: CDR1 LNHDA, CDR2 SQIVND (reference sequence). In nucleotides, the CDR3 is TGTGCCAGTAGTATAAGAGGGCGCAGCTCCTACGAGCAGTACTTC. The encoded protein is CASSIRGRSSYEQYF.

This clone occurred a few times. The chain is built from TRBV10-3 and TRBJ1-2, with D possibly TRBD1 on 6 matching bases. The CDR3 is 16 amino acids. Deletions cut 4 bases from V and 6 bases from J, with 21 bases between. Germline V CDR1 and CDR2: ENHRY, SYGVKD. As DNA, the CDR3 is TGTGCCATCAGTGGCCAAGAGGGGGGGAGAGCGGATGGCTACACCTTC. This sequence encodes CAISGQEGGRADGYTF.

This clone has more than one count but fewer than ten. V and J are TRBV28 and TRBJ1-1; D is unresolved. Germline V gene sequence: CDR1 MDHEN, CDR2 SYDVKM. Trimming took off 9 bases at V and 5 bases at J, with 13 bases between the two ends. This CDR3 region has 12 residues. The CDR3 is CASSSERTEAFF. CDR3 nucleotides: TGTGCCAGTTCTTCTGAGAGGACTGAAGCTTTCTTT.

This chain links TRBV7-2 with TRBJ1-2; D is perhaps TRBD1 (5 bases). Trimming shortened V by 3 bases and J by 5 bases, and 16 bases separated the two germline ends. Germline CDR1 reads SGHTA; CDR2 reads FQGNSA. The CDR3 extends over 15 amino acids. The CDR3 DNA reads TGTGCCAGCAGCTTCCAGGGAACAGATCTTTATGGCTACACCTTC. Encoded protein: CASSFQGTDLYGYTF.

The CDR3 loop is CASRRGLGGFGYTF. CDR3 DNA sequence: TGTGCCAGCAGACGGGGCCTAGGGGGATTTGGCTACACCTTC. The chain combines TRBV6-5 with TRBJ1-2; the D gene is possibly TRBD1 (6 bases). Germline V gene lookup returns CDR1 MNHEY and CDR2 SVGAGI. Trimming left V 6 bases short and J 7 bases short, with 18 bases between. The CDR3 contains 14 residues.

The chain couples TRBV4-1 to TRBJ2-6; no definite D call. In germline, CDR1 is MGHRA, CDR2 YSYEKL. Trimming removed 2 bases at V and 3 bases at J, with 11 bases between. This CDR3 has 16 amino acids. Here the CDR3 reads CASSQRVSRGANVLTF. The CDR3 nucleotides are TGCGCCAGCAGCCAAAGAGTCTCCCGTGGGGCCAACGTCCTGACTTTC.

About this clone: Other DNA sequences within the sample encode an identical CDR3. V gene TRBV7-9 combines with J gene TRBJ1-1; D might be TRBD1 (5 bases). The CDR3 spans 13 residues. The V gene lost 2 bases and the J gene lost 1 base, with 5 bases spanning the gap. CDR1 is SEHNR, CDR2 FQNEAQ, per germline (reference sequence). Written as DNA, the CDR3 is TGTGCCAGCAGCTTACAGGGGAACACTGAAGCTTTCTTT. Residues: CASSLQGNTEAFF.

Worth noting for this clone: Different DNA sequences within this sample yield the same CDR3. The V call is TRBV5-1, the J call TRBJ1-1; TRBD1 might be the D (5 bases). Germline V gene lookup returns CDR1 SGHRS and CDR2 YFSETQ. V was clipped by 1 base and J by 5 bases, with 9 bases between them. CDR3 length: 13 residues. DNA of the CDR3: TGCGCCAGCAGCTTGACAGGCGGAACTGAAGCTTTCTTT. Amino acid sequence: CASSLTGGTEAFF.